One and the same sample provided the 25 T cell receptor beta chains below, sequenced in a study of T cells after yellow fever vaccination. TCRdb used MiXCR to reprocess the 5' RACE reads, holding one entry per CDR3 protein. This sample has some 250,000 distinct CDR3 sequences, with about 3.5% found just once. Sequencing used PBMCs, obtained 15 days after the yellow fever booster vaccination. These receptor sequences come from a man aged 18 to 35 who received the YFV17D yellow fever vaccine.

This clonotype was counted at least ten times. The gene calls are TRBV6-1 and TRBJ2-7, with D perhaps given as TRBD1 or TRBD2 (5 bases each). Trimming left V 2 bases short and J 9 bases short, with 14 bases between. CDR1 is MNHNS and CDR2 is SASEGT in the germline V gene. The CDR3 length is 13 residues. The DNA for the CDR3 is TGTGCCAGCAGTGAAAGGGAGCAGGGTACGCAGTACTTC. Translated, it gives CASSEREQGTQYF.

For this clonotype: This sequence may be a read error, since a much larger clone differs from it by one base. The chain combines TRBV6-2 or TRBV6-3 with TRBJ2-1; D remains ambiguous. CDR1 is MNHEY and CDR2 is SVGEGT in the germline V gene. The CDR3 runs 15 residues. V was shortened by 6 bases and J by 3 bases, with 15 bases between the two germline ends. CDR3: CASRADWINYNEQFF. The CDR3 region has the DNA TGTGCCAGCAGAGCCGACTGGATCAACTACAATGAGCAGTTCTTC.

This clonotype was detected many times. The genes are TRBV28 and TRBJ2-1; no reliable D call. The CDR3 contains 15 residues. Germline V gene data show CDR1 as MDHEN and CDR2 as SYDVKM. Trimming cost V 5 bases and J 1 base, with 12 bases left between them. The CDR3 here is CASSTPTFSYNEQFF. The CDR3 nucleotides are TGTGCCAGCAGTACCCCGACATTTTCCTACAATGAGCAGTTCTTC.

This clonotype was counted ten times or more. CDR3 in amino acids: CASSYSYRNTEAFF. CDR3 nucleotides: TGTGCCAGCAGTTACTCCTACAGGAACACTGAAGCTTTCTTT. The chain couples TRBV6-5 to TRBJ1-1; D unclear. Per the germline V gene, CDR1 is MNHEY and CDR2 is SVGAGI. The CDR3 has 14 residues. Trimming removed 0 bases at V and 1 base at J, with 6 bases between.

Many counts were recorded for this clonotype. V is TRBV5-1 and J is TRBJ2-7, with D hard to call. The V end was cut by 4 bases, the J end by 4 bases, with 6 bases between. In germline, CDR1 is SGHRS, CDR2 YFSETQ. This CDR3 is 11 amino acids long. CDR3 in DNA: TGCGCCAGCAGCCCGAATTACGAGCAGTACGTC. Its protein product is CASSPNYEQYV.

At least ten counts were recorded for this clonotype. The chain's CDR3 is CASSPIDEHTEAFF. Written as DNA, the CDR3 is TGTGCCAGCAGCCCCATAGATGAACACACTGAAGCTTTCTTT. The chain carries TRBV5-6 and TRBJ1-1; D not resolved. V lost 4 bases, J lost 3 bases, and 13 bases lay in between. The CDR3 extends over 14 amino acids. CDR1 SGHDT and CDR2 YYEEEE come from the germline V gene. Complete variable domain (other parts from reference TRBV5-6 and TRBJ1-1): DAGVTQSPTHLIKTRGQQVTLRCSPKSGHDTVSWYQQALGQGPQFIFQYYEEEERQRGNFPDRFSGHQFPNYSSELNVNALLLGDSALYLCASSPIDEHTEAFFGQGTRLTVV.

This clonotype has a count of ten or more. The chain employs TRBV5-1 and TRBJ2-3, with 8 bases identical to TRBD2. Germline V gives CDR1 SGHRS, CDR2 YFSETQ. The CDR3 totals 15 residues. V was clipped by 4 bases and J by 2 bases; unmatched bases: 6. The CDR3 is CASSRGAGVTDTQYF. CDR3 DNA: TGCGCCAGCAGCCGAGGAGCGGGGGTCACAGATACGCAGTATTTT. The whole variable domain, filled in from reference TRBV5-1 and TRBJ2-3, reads KAGVTQTPRYLIKTRGQQVTLSCSPISGHRSVSWYQQTPGQGLQFLFEYFSETQRNKGNFPGRFSGRQFSNSRSEMNVSTLELGDSALYLCASSRGAGVTDTQYFGPGTRLTVL.

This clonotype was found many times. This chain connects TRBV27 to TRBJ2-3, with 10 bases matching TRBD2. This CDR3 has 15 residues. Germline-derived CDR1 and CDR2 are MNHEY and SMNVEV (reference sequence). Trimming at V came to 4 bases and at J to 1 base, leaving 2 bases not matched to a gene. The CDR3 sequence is CASSYSGGGTDTQYF. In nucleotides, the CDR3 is TGTGCCAGCAGTTACAGCGGGGGGGGCACAGATACGCAGTATTTT.

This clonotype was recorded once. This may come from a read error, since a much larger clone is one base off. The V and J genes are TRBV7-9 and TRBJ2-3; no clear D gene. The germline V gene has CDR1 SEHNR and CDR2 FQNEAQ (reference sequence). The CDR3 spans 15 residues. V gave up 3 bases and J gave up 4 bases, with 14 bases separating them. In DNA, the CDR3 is TGTGCCAGCAGCTTTCTCCCGCATGCGGCAGATACGCAGTATTTT. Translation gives CASSFLPHAADTQYF. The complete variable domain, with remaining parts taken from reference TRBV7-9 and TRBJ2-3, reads DTGVSQNPRHKITKRGQNVTFRCDPISEHNRLYWYRQTLGQGPEFLTYFQNEAQLEKSRLLSDRFSAERPKGSFSTLEIQRTEQGDSAMYLCASSFLPHAADTQYFGPGTRLTVL.

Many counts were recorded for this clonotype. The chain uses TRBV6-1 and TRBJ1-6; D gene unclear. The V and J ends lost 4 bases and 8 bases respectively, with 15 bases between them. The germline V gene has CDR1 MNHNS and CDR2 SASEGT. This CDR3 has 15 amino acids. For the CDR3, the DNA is TGTGCCAGCAGTGTTCTGGGCGGAACTTATTCACCCCTCCACTTT. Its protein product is CASSVLGGTYSPLHF.

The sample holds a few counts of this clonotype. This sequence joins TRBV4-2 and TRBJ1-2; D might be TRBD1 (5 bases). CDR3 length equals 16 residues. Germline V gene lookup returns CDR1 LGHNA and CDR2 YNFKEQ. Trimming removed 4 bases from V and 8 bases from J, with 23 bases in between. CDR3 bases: TGTGCCAGCAGCCCACCGGTCAGCCAGGGTTCGGGCGGCTACACCTTC. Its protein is CASSPPVSQGSGGYTF.

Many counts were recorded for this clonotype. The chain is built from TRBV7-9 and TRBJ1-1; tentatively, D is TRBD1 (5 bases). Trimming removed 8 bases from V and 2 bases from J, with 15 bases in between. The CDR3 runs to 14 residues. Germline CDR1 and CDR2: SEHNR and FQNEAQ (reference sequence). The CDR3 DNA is TGTGCCAGCGGTTGGGGGTTCGTCAACACTGAAGCTTTCTTT. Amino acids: CASGWGFVNTEAFF.

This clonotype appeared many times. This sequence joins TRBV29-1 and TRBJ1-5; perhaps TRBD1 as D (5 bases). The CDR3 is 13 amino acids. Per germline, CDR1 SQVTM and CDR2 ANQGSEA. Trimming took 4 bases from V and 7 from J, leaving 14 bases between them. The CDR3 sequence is CSVGEGARQPQHF. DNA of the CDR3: TGCAGCGTTGGGGAAGGGGCGAGGCAGCCCCAGCATTTT.

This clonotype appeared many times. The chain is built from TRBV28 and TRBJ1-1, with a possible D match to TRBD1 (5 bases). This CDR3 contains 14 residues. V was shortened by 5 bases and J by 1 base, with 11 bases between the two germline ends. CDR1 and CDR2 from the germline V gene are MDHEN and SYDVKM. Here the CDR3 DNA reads TGTGCCAGCAGTCGGGGACTGAGGAACACTGAAGCTTTCTTT. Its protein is CASSRGLRNTEAFF.

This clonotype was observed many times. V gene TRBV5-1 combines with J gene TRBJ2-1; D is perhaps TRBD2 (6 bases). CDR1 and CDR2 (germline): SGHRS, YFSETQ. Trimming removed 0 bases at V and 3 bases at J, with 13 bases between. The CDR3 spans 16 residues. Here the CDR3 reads CASSLGYGGYYNEQFF. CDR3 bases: TGCGCCAGCAGCTTGGGATACGGGGGATACTACAATGAGCAGTTCTTC.

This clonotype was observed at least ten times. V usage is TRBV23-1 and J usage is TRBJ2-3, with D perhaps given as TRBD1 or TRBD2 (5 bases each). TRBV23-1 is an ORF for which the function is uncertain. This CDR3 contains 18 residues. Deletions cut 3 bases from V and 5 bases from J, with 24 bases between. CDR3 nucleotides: TGCGCCAGCAGTCAGTTCCCCGCCGAGGGGCCCCTCCGAGATACGCAGTATTTT. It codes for CASSQFPAEGPLRDTQYF.

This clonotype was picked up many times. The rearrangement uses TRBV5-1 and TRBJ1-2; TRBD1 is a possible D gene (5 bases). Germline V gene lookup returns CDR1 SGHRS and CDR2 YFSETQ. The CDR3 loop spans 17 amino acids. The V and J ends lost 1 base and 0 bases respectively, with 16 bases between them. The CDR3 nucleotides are TGCGCCAGCAGCTTGTCTCTCGGAGACAGCGCTAACTATGGCTACACCTTC. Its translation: CASSLSLGDSANYGYTF.

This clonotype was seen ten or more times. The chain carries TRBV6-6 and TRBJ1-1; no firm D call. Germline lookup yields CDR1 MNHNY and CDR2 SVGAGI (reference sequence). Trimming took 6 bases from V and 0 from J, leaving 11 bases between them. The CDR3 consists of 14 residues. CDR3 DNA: TGTGCCAGCAGCCTAACTGGAATGAACACTGAAGCTTTCTTT. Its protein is CASSLTGMNTEAFF.

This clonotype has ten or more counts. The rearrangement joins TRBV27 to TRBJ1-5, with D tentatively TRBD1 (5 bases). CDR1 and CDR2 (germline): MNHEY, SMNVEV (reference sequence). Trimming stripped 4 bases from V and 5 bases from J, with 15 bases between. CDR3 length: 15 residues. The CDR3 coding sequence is TGTGCCAGCAGTTCGGGGCAGCCATCCTATCAGCCCCAGCATTTT. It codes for CASSSGQPSYQPQHF.

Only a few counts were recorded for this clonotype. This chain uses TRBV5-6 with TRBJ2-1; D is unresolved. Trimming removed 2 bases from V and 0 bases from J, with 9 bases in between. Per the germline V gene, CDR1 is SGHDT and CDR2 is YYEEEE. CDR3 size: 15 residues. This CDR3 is CASSFKASSYNEQFF. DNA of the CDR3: TGTGCCAGCAGCTTTAAGGCGAGCTCCTACAATGAGCAGTTCTTC. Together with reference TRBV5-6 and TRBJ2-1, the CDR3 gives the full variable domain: DAGVTQSPTHLIKTRGQQVTLRCSPKSGHDTVSWYQQALGQGPQFIFQYYEEEERQRGNFPDRFSGHQFPNYSSELNVNALLLGDSALYLCASSFKASSYNEQFFGPGTRLTVL.

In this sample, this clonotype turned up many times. This chain's CDR3 is CASSLLRQGNYGYTF. The CDR3 DNA reads as TGTGCCAGCAGCTTGCTCCGACAGGGGAACTATGGCTACACCTTC. V and J are TRBV5-5 and TRBJ1-2; 8 nucleotides agree with TRBD1. Unmatched junction bases numbered 4, after V lost 1 base and J lost 2 bases. Germline CDR1 SGHKS, CDR2 YYEKEE (reference sequence). This CDR3 comprises 15 residues. Full variable domain (outside the CDR3, taken from reference TRBV5-5 and TRBJ1-2): DAGVTQSPTHLIKTRGQQVTLRCSPISGHKSVSWYQQVLGQGPQFIFQYYEKEERGRGNFPDRFSARQFPNYSSELNVNALLLGDSALYLCASSLLRQGNYGYTFGSGTRLTVV.

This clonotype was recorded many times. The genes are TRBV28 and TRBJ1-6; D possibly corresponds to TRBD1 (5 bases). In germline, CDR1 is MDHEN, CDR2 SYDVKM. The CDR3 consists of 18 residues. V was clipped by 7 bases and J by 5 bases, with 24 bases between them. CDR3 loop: CASTPPLGQGSHNSPLHF. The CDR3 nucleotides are TGTGCCAGCACCCCCCCACTCGGGCAGGGCAGTCATAATTCACCCCTCCACTTT.

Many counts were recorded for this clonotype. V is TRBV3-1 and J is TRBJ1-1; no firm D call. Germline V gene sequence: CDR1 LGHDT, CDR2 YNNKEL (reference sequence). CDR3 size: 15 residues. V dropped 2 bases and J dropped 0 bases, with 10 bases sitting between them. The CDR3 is CASSQLAVVNTEAFF. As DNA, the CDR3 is TGTGCCAGCAGCCAACTGGCCGTCGTGAACACTGAAGCTTTCTTT.

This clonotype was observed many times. For the CDR3, the DNA is TGTGCCAGCAGCTCACAGCCGGTGGAGACCCAGTACTTC. This codes for CASSSQPVETQYF. The V gene is TRBV11-2, the J gene TRBJ2-5; D is undetermined. In germline, CDR1 is SGHAT, CDR2 FQNNGV. Trimming removed 4 bases at V and 5 bases at J, with 11 bases between. The length of the CDR3 is 13 residues.

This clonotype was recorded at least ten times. DNA of the CDR3: TGCAGTGCTAGAGTCCGGGGACAGTCCTACGAGCAGTACGTC. This gives the protein CSARVRGQSYEQYV. The genes are TRBV20-1 and TRBJ2-7; TRBD1 agrees at 7 bases. CDR3 length: 14 amino acids. With V trimmed by 1 base and J by 1 base, 4 bases remained unmatched. Germline-derived CDR1 and CDR2 are DFQATT and SNEGSKA (reference sequence).